The T cell receptor beta chain described here comes from a study of cytomegalovirus exposure and HLA in healthy donors. Primers included in the PCR were 60 Vbeta and 13 Jbeta primers. Sequencing was performed with immunoSEQ multiplex PCR; in TCRdb, only in-frame clones are kept and a portion is missing. The sample contains around 150,000 clones, 70% to 80% of which appear only once. The J segment lost 2 bases and the V segment lost 8 bases, leaving 7 bases of the junction unmatched. The germline V gene encodes CDR1 MNHEY and CDR2 SVGAGI. The CDR3 extends over 14 amino acids. Study results and caveats: Per a prior analysis, the majority of TCR beta V segments were productive roughly 87% or roughly 30% of the time.

On this clone itself: Its antigen is undetermined.

The gene calls are TRBV6-5 and TRBJ2-7; 9 bases map to TRBD1. Sequences were obtained from PBMCs. The TCR comes from a middle-aged man in good health and CMV-seronegative. The CDR3, as DNA: TGTGCCAGCCGAGGACAGGGGAAAACCTACGAGCAGTACTTC. Encoded protein: CASRGQGKTYEQYF.